The rows below give T cell receptor beta chains drawn from one sample of a study of response to subunit inactivated influenza vaccine. In TCRdb, the RT-PCR reads were re-called with MiXCR into one record per CDR3 protein. The table has more than 550,000 distinct CDR3 sequences, roughly 10% seen once; the top ten hold roughly a tenth. Sequenced here: PBMCs from blood, sampled on the day of vaccination. Receptors originate from a man over 45 who received an inactivated influenza vaccine. CDR3s include the opening cysteine and the closing phenylalanine or tryptophan. D genes are given only for firm matches. Size is stated for part of the rows, as once, few or many counts, or as a class when the clone is expanded.

clone size	D gene	V gene	J gene	CDR3 DNA	CDR3 protein
few	-	TRBV20-1	TRBJ2-1	TGCAGTGCTCCCTTGCCCCCGGGGTACAATGAGCAGTTCTTC	CSAPLPPGYNEQFF
-	-	TRBV7-9	TRBJ1-2	TGTGCCAGCAGCGACCGGACAGTACTCAACTATGGCTACACCTTC	CASSDRTVLNYGYTF
few	TRBD2	TRBV3-1	TRBJ2-3	TGTGCCAGCAGCCCAATAGCGGGAGCGAGTGATACGCAGTATTTT	CASSPIAGASDTQYF
-	TRBD1	TRBV3-1	TRBJ2-7	TGTGCCAGCAGCCAACGTCCACCGGGACAGGAAACCTACGAGCAGTACTTC	CASSQRPPGQETYEQYF
-	-	TRBV7-7	TRBJ2-1	TGTGCCAGCAGCTTATCGTTAGGTAATGAGCAGTTCTTC	CASSLSLGNEQFF
-	TRBD2	TRBV12-3/TRBV12-4	TRBJ2-7	TGTGCCAGCAGTTTAGGGGGACCACGCCTGGGAGGGGAGCAGTACTTC	CASSLGGPRLGGEQYF
many	TRBD1	TRBV10-3	TRBJ2-7	TGTGCCATCAGTGACTCGACAGGGTTAGTCAACGAGCAGTACTTC	CAISDSTGLVNEQYF
-	-	TRBV6-2/TRBV6-3	TRBJ2-3	TGTGCCAGCAGCTCTACCCGCAGCGGGCGAGCAGATACGCAGTATTTT	CASSSTRSGRADTQYF
-	-	TRBV15	TRBJ1-4	TGTGCCACCAGGGTAGGACGAGGGCTGGGGAATGAAAAACTGTTTTTT	CATRVGRGLGNEKLFF
few	-	TRBV11-1	TRBJ2-1	TGTGCCAGCAGCCCGGCGCAGGGATCCAATGAGCAGTTCTTC	CASSPAQGSNEQFF
few	TRBD1	TRBV29-1	TRBJ1-1	TGCAGCGTTGAGACAGGGGGTTCGAACACTGAAGCTTTCTTT	CSVETGGSNTEAFF
few	TRBD1	TRBV6-1	TRBJ2-5	TGTGCCAGCAGAAGACCGGGACAGGGGGCGACGAAGAGAGAGACCCAGTACTTC	CASRRPGQGATKRETQYF
-	TRBD1	TRBV5-5	TRBJ1-2	TGTGCCAGCAGCTTAGACAGGGTTTTCGGCTACACCTTC	CASSLDRVFGYTF
few	-	TRBV4-1	TRBJ2-1	TGCGCCAGCAGCTCAACATGGGGGCAATCCTACAATGAGCAGTTCTTC	CASSSTWGQSYNEQFF
few	-	TRBV7-2	TRBJ2-7	TGTGCCAGCAGCTTAGTAAATGGTGCCTACGAGCAGTACTTC	CASSLVNGAYEQYF
-	-	TRBV10-3	TRBJ2-7	TGTGCCATCAGTGCGGCAGGGGTGGAGTGGGTCTACGAGCAGTACTTC	CAISAAGVEWVYEQYF